Given below is one TCR beta chain in context. Its specificity is unknown. In the same sample, other DNA sequences code for this CDR3. The data were produced by immunoSEQ multiplex PCR, yet TCRdb's version contains in-frame clones alone and is incomplete. The sample holds 150,000 or so clones, over 80% seen once. This entry comes from a study of T cell responses to AZD1222 COVID-19 vaccine. CDR1 and CDR2 (germline): SEHNR, FQNEAQ (reference sequence). The CDR3 consists of 15 residues. Trimming pared 5 bases from V and 0 bases from J, leaving 12 bases between. Findings and caveats of the study: Donors were chiefly white British, with a greater number of females, and clonal diversity was perhaps underestimated. Spike was spanned by vaccine-associated CD4 TCRs, which were dominant at 160-218 and 743-854.

This receptor was obtained from an adult who received the AZD1222 COVID-19 vaccine. This sample comprised peripheral blood, obtained 28 days after the second AZD1222 dose. The chain links TRBV7-9 to TRBJ2-3; D may be TRBD2 (6 bases). CDR3 nucleotide sequence: TGTGCCAGCAGCCCACCGGGGGTTAGCACAGATACGCAGTATTTT. Translated, it gives CASSPPGVSTDTQYF.